These 15 T cell receptor beta chains were all obtained from the same sample, sequenced in a study of CD8 T cells in Susac syndrome. RNA, at roughly 0.45 to 1 ug, was reverse transcribed with random hexamers. One entry per CDR3 protein results from TCRdb running MiXCR on the immunoSEQ multiplex PCR reads. This sample has about 300,000 distinct CDR3 sequences, with roughly 85% found just once. Sequenced input: CD8+ T cells from PBMCs. The source of these receptors is a human donor with multiple sclerosis.

This clonotype appeared a single time. This chain links TRBV5-1 with TRBJ2-7, with 8 positions matching TRBD2. Trimming at V came to 2 bases and at J to 3 bases, leaving 4 bases not matched to a gene. Germline CDR1 SGHRS, CDR2 YFSETQ. The length of the CDR3 is 14 residues. Here the CDR3 DNA reads TGCGCCAGCAGCTTCGAGACTAGCGTCTACGAGCAGTACTTC. It translates to CASSFETSVYEQYF.

This chain connects TRBV9 to TRBJ2-2, with D unresolved. Trimming removed 3 bases at V and 4 bases at J, with 7 bases between. Germline V gene data show CDR1 as SGDLS and CDR2 as YYNGEE. This CDR3 spans 13 amino acids. CDR3 DNA sequence: TGTGCCAGCAGCGGGTTAAGCACCGGGGAGCTGTTTTTT. Its protein is CASSGLSTGELFF.

This clonotype is a singleton in its sample. The chain uses TRBV27 and TRBJ2-3, with a weak D call TRBD1 (6 bases). The length of the CDR3 is 15 residues. V lost 5 bases and J lost 4, with 16 bases in between. The germline V gene encodes CDR1 MNHEY and CDR2 SMNVEV (reference sequence). The CDR3 sequence: CASSPERGIPDTQYF. CDR3 coding DNA: TGTGCCAGCAGTCCCGAGAGGGGGATCCCAGATACGCAGTATTTT.

The rearrangement links TRBV11-2 to TRBJ1-1, with TRBD1 matching 7 bases. Trimming removed 11 bases from V and 2 bases from J; junction bases left unmatched: 8. Germline V gene data show CDR1 as SGHAT and CDR2 as FQNNGV. The CDR3 sequence is 13 residues long. The CDR3 sequence is CASWDSTNTEAFF. CDR3 in DNA: TGTGCCTCCTGGGACAGCACAAACACTGAAGCTTTCTTT.

V gene TRBV27 combines with J gene TRBJ2-2, with D hard to call. The germline V gene encodes CDR1 MNHEY and CDR2 SMNVEV (reference sequence). CDR3 length: 14 amino acids. The ends were cut back, 8 bases at V and 6 bases at J, with 16 bases in the middle. DNA for the CDR3: TGTGCCAGCCGCAGTTTAGTGGCAGCCGGGGAGCTGTTTTTT. It codes for CASRSLVAAGELFF.

The J gene is TRBJ2-3, the V gene TRBV2, with TRBD2 matching 8 bases. Germline loops: CDR1 SNHLY, CDR2 FYNNEI. The CDR3 consists of 14 residues. V dropped 6 bases and J dropped 6; count of bases not matched to a gene: 8. CDR3: CASSGSGTYDTQYF. For the CDR3, the DNA is TGTGCCAGCAGCGGTAGCGGGACGTATGATACGCAGTATTTT.

The count of this clonotype is one. V gene TRBV28 combines with J gene TRBJ2-7; D perhaps matches TRBD2 (5 bases). CDR3 length: 13 amino acids. Germline V gene data show CDR1 as MDHEN and CDR2 as SYDVKM. V gave up 2 bases and J gave up 3 bases, with 8 bases separating them. The CDR3 region is CASSLQRYYEQYF. For the CDR3, the DNA is TGTGCCAGCAGTTTACAGCGGTACTACGAGCAGTACTTC.

The chain combines TRBV20-1 with TRBJ2-7; D is perhaps TRBD1 (6 bases). Germline CDR1 is DFQATT and CDR2 is SNEGSKA (reference sequence). Trimming pared 5 bases from V and 0 bases from J, leaving 11 bases between. CDR3 size: 13 residues. DNA for the CDR3: TGCAGTGCTGACGGGACATCCTCCTACGAGCAGTACTTC. It codes for CSADGTSSYEQYF.

The rearrangement joins TRBV28 to TRBJ1-1, with unresolved D. V lost 7 bases, J lost 0 bases, and 15 bases lay in between. The germline gives CDR1 MDHEN, CDR2 SYDVKM. The CDR3 runs 15 residues. CDR3 nucleotides: TGTGCCAGCAACCCTAGCCGGTCATTGAACACTGAAGCTTTCTTT. Protein product: CASNPSRSLNTEAFF.

The CDR3 nucleotides read TGCGCCAGCAGCACCCGGCCGGCGGGAGTAACAGATACGCAGTATTTT. Translated: CASSTRPAGVTDTQYF. This rearrangement joins TRBV4-1 to TRBJ2-3, with 7 positions matching TRBD2. CDR1 is MGHRA, CDR2 YSYEKL, per germline. CDR3 length: 16 amino acids. J gave up 3 bases and V 5 bases, and 11 bases lay outside the gene matches.

This chain joins TRBV14 and TRBJ2-7, with D possibly matching TRBD1 (5 bases). CDR1 and CDR2 from the germline V gene are SGHDN and FVKESK. The CDR3 runs to 14 residues. V was shortened by 0 bases and J by 1 base, with 7 bases between the two germline ends. For the CDR3, the DNA is TGTGCCAGCAGCCAAGAGACAGCTTCCTACGAGCAGTACTTC. The encoded protein is CASSQETASYEQYF.

The chain couples TRBV7-6 to TRBJ2-7; 10 bases fit TRBD2. Germline V gives CDR1 SGHVS, CDR2 FNYEAQ. The trim removed 4 bases at V and 3 bases at J, leaving 15 bases unmatched. CDR3 length equals 18 residues. The CDR3 DNA follows: TGTGCCAGCAGCTCAAACTGGGCTAGCGGGAGCAGCTACTACGAGCAGTACTTC. This gives the protein CASSSNWASGSSYYEQYF.

The CDR3 loop reads CASSLRGGTGYTGELFF. The DNA of the CDR3 is TGTGCCAGCAGTTTGAGAGGGGGGACAGGCTACACCGGGGAGCTGTTTTTT. The chain uses TRBV28 and TRBJ2-2, with 8 positions matching TRBD1. Per the germline V gene, CDR1 is MDHEN and CDR2 is SYDVKM. The CDR3 loop spans 17 amino acids. The V segment lost 3 bases and the J segment 3 bases; nucleotides outside the gene matches: 9. Full variable domain (missing parts from reference TRBV28 and TRBJ2-2): DVKVTQSSRYLVKRTGEKVFLECVQDMDHENMFWYRQDPGLGLRLIYFSYDVKMKEKGDIPEGYSVSREKKERFSLILESASTNQTSMYLCASSLRGGTGYTGELFFGEGSRLTVL.

The chain has TRBV4-1 and TRBJ2-5; TRBD2 agrees at 11 bases. The V gene's germline CDR1 is MGHRA and CDR2 YSYEKL. The length of the CDR3 is 14 residues. V gave up 5 bases and J gave up 4 bases; unmatched junction bases: 3. CDR3 residues: CASSYLAGGETQYF. The CDR3 DNA follows: TGCGCCAGCAGCTACCTAGCGGGGGGAGAGACCCAGTACTTC.

The V and J genes are TRBV28 and TRBJ1-2, with D unresolved. The CDR3 extends over 15 amino acids. CDR1 is MDHEN and CDR2 is SYDVKM in the germline V gene. V lost 3 bases and J lost 2, with 13 bases in between. CDR3 DNA sequence: TGTGCCAGCAGTTTCGGCGACATAACGAACTATGGCTACACCTTC. It specifies CASSFGDITNYGYTF.